This T cell receptor beta chain was identified during a study of blood T cell repertoires in COVID-19. Study information: Acute and convalescent COVID-19 samples came from the United States, Italy and Spain.

Per the original data handling: From reference gene primer amplification, estimates of nucleated cell counts were derived. Measured with immunoSEQ multiplex PCR; TCRdb has only the in-frame clones, and not every one. The DNA gave D and trimming, while V, J and clone size come from that table. The sample lists fewer than 300,000 clones, 75% to 90% occurring once. Sequenced sample: peripheral blood. This clonotype originated in a human donor in a cohort sampled during active COVID-19.

CDR3 sequence reads: CASSPRDRDEQYF. The CDR3 DNA is TGTGCCAGCAGCCCCCGGGACAGGGACGAGCAGTACTTC. V gene TRBV7-2 combines with J gene TRBJ2-7; 9 bases match TRBD1. Germline CDR1 and CDR2: SGHTA and FQGNSA. CDR3 size: 13 residues. V lost 5 bases, J lost 5 bases, and 4 bases stayed unmatched.